The clone carrying this T cell receptor (beta chain) was recorded a few times. Its antigen is still unknown. CDR1 and CDR2 (germline): PRHDT, FYEKMQ (reference sequence). Trimming pared 4 bases from V and 13 bases from J, leaving 23 bases between. The CDR3 is 15 amino acids. The data originate from a study of blood T cells in healthy people across ages. Study-level findings and limits: Estimated diversity that came from one million T cells was considered an underestimate.

A second PCR of 7 to 11 cycles used a sample-barcoded 5' primer and a J-beta primer mix. CDR3-containing paired-end reads numbered at least 2.5 million in each sample. TCRdb re-called the 5' RACE reads with MiXCR, one entry per CDR3 protein. The sample has over 1,300,000 distinct CDR3 sequences, roughly 60% seen once; the top ten hold roughly 7%. The clonotype was recovered from a young man in good health. The chain has TRBV13 and TRBJ2-4; D is perhaps TRBD1 (6 bases). Sequenced: blood. The CDR3 loop is CASSSDSTKAGEQYF. CDR3 nucleotides: TGTGCCAGCAGCTCGGACAGTACAAAGGCCGGAGAGCAGTACTTC.